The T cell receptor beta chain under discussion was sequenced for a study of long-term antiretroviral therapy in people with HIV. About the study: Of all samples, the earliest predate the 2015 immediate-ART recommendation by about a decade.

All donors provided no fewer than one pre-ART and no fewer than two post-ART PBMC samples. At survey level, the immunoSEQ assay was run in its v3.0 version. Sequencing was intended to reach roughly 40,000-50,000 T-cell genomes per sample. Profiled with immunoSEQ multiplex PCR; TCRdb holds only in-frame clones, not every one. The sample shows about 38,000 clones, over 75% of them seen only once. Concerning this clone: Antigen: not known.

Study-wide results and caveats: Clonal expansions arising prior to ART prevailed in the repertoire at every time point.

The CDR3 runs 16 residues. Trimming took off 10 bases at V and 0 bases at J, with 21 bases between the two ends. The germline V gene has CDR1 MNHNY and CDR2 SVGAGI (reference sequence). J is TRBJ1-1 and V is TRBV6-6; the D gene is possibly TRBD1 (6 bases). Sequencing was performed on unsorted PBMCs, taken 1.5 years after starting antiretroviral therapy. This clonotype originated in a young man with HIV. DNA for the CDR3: TGTGCCACCCTATTAAGGGCGGGGGCAATGAACACTGAAGCTTTCTTT. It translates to CATLLRAGAMNTEAFF.